This is a list of T cell receptor beta chains from one sample in a study of T cells in Graves' hyperthyroidism and ophthalmopathy. MiXCR, applied by TCRdb to the multiplex PCR reads, yields one record per CDR3 protein. The sample lists fewer than 750,000 distinct CDR3 sequences; 14% were seen once. Material: blood. The receptors here all came from a woman in her forties or fifties with Graves' ophthalmopathy. The CDR3 runs from the conserved cysteine through the conserved F or W. The order of the fields is V gene, D gene, J gene, CDR3 protein. The D gene is left open where the match is weak.

TRBV30	NA	TRBJ2-7	CAWLSGGGREQYF
TRBV28	TRBD2	TRBJ2-7	CASGRTSGSPREQYF
TRBV7-2	NA	TRBJ2-7	CASSFFVNYEQYF
TRBV11-2	NA	TRBJ2-4	CASSSYPVIRDGEGAAKNIQYF
TRBV5-1	TRBD2	TRBJ2-3	CASSSGLARSTDTQYF
TRBV24-1	TRBD1	TRBJ2-7	CATSDPRQGIDEQYF
TRBV20-1	TRBD2	TRBJ2-7	CSASPGTRIYEQYF
TRBV28	NA	TRBJ2-2	CASSLFGPTTGELFF
TRBV7-9	NA	TRBJ1-5	CASSLGVGVGSNQPQHF
TRBV28	TRBD2	TRBJ2-1	CASSSILAGSYNEQFF
TRBV7-2	TRBD2	TRBJ2-7	CASSLLAGVNEQYF
TRBV30	TRBD2	TRBJ2-7	CAWSVGLAGASEQYF
TRBV29-1	NA	TRBJ1-1	CSAKQEPTEAFF
TRBV28	NA	TRBJ2-3	CASSPLGGNLNTQYF
TRBV20-1	TRBD2	TRBJ2-1	CSAQGTSGSNVEQFF
TRBV27	TRBD2	TRBJ2-7	CASSLRGLAVGEQYF
TRBV12-3/TRBV12-4	NA	TRBJ2-1	CASSRFPGDSEQFF
TRBV12-3/TRBV12-4	NA	TRBJ2-7	CASSSGASYEQYF
TRBV12-3/TRBV12-4	TRBD1	TRBJ1-5	CASSRDSNISQPQHF
TRBV12-3/TRBV12-4	NA	TRBJ1-1	CASTDNREAFF
TRBV7-8	NA	TRBJ2-1	CASSLRGLASDNEQFF
TRBV20-1	TRBD2	TRBJ2-3	CGGAGGGTDTQYF
TRBV7-9	NA	TRBJ2-4	CASSSGRARHIQYF
TRBV2	TRBD2	TRBJ2-1	CASSERKVASGSPSEQFF
TRBV20-1	NA	TRBJ2-7	CSASNSQYEQYF
TRBV2	TRBD1	TRBJ1-6	CASSQRGTGRSPLHF
TRBV29-1	NA	TRBJ2-2	CSGNSGMGGELFF
TRBV5-8	NA	TRBJ1-2	CASSLKIGQIMNYGYTF
TRBV20-1	NA	TRBJ1-1	CSAPPYQTGTEAFF
TRBV5-1	NA	TRBJ2-7	CASSPESSYEQYF
TRBV9	NA	TRBJ2-3	CASSTVGTSTDTQYF
TRBV18	NA	TRBJ2-5	CASSPTSRETQYF
TRBV28	NA	TRBJ1-5	CASSLRGDLQYSNQPQHF
TRBV7-9	TRBD1	TRBJ2-2	CASSLGVDRVNTGELFF
TRBV12-3/TRBV12-4	TRBD2	TRBJ2-1	CASSFSGSLGTSGNREQFF
TRBV28	NA	TRBJ1-6	CASVSHYNSPLHF
TRBV7-2	NA	TRBJ2-3	CASSFSRSTDTQYF
TRBV18	NA	TRBJ2-1	CASSPDLGVGLNEQFF
TRBV5-5	TRBD1	TRBJ2-5	CASTLDRAGETQYF
TRBV7-9	NA	TRBJ1-5	CASSLGRHEVGPQHF
TRBV10-3	NA	TRBJ2-5	CAISLNGALSYF
TRBV18	NA	TRBJ2-1	CASSPPAQMGNEQFF
TRBV15	NA	TRBJ1-4	CATTDDRSGNEKLFF
TRBV10-3	NA	TRBJ2-5	CAISSGLQETQYF
TRBV28	NA	TRBJ1-1	CASRLNRGEAFF
TRBV28	NA	TRBJ2-7	CASGGIYEQYF
TRBV18	TRBD1	TRBJ2-1	CASSPRGTGRHNEQFF
TRBV24-1	NA	TRBJ2-1	CATSGLGQRTNNEQFF
TRBV27	TRBD2	TRBJ2-7	CASSSQFPSGRAYEQYF
TRBV19	NA	TRBJ1-2	CASSINQGFYGYTF
TRBV7-6	TRBD1	TRBJ2-7	CASSSGQGQQYF
TRBV6-2/TRBV6-3	TRBD2	TRBJ2-1	CASSYDSWVGLVANEQFF
TRBV11-2	NA	TRBJ2-3	CASSPSGYPTDTQYF